This T cell receptor beta chain is drawn from a study of cytomegalovirus exposure and HLA in healthy donors. Study-wide results and caveats: Most TCR beta V segments were productive about 87% or about 30% of the time in an earlier analysis.

Use of 60 Vbeta and 13 Jbeta primers characterized the PCR. Some clones are missing from TCRdb's copy, which holds only in-frame ones; the method was immunoSEQ multiplex PCR. The table has approximately 240,000 clones, 77% seen once; the top ten hold 2.7%. This clone was seen more than once but under ten times. Its antigen is still unknown. In germline, CDR1 is GTSNPN, CDR2 SVGIG (reference sequence). There are 15 residues in the CDR3. V dropped 4 bases and J dropped 9; count of bases not matched to a gene: 11. V and J are TRBV30 and TRBJ2-4; 11 bases align to TRBD2. This TCR came from a woman aged 60-75 years in good health and CMV-seropositive. Sequencing was performed on PBMCs. CDR3 amino acids: CAWTPASGGFGIQYF. As DNA, the CDR3 is TGTGCCTGGACCCCGGCTAGCGGGGGGTTTGGCATTCAGTACTTC.